This is a list of T cell receptor beta chains from one sample in a study of cytomegalovirus exposure and HLA in healthy donors. The repertoire was sequenced with immunoSEQ multiplex PCR; TCRdb's copy has only in-frame clones and lacks some. The table includes 150,000 to 200,000 clones, approximately 80% detected once. The sample consisted of PBMCs. These TCRs come from a woman in her thirties in good health and CMV-seronegative. The CDR3 runs from the conserved cysteine through the conserved F or W. The D gene is left open where the match is weak. Clone size is stated in some rows and not others, as once, few, many or a class when expanded.

TRBJ2-5	-	TRBV23-1	TRBD1	CASSLGDREYQETQYF	TGCGCCAGCAGTCTCGGGGACAGGGAATACCAAGAGACCCAGTACTTC
TRBJ2-1	-	TRBV2	TRBD2	CASSRTSGVNEQFF	TGTGCCAGCAGTAGGACTAGCGGGGTGAATGAGCAGTTCTTC
TRBJ2-1	-	TRBV7-3	TRBD2	CASSLSGGANEQFF	TGTGCCAGCAGCTTATCGGGAGGGGCGAATGAGCAGTTCTTC
TRBJ2-1	few	TRBV19	TRBD2	CASISRGGTYNEQFF	TGTGCCAGTATTTCGCGCGGGGGGACCTACAATGAGCAGTTCTTC
TRBJ2-3	-	TRBV29-1	-	CSGWEANQGPDTQYF	TGCAGCGGGTGGGAGGCCAATCAAGGTCCAGATACGCAGTATTTT
TRBJ1-6	-	TRBV6-5	TRBD1	CASTYRQGGNSPLHF	TGTGCCAGCACGTACCGACAGGGGGGAAATTCACCCCTCCACTTT
TRBJ2-5	-	TRBV5-6	TRBD2	CASSSGIQETQYF	TGTGCCAGCTCCAGCGGGATCCAAGAGACCCAGTACTTC
TRBJ1-1	-	TRBV14	-	CASSQGRGPPNTEAFF	TGTGCCAGCAGCCAAGGGCGGGGGCCGCCGAACACTGAAGCTTTCTTT
TRBJ2-1	few	TRBV28	TRBD2	CASSRWAGLAENNEQFF	TGTGCCAGCAGTCGATGGGCCGGACTAGCGGAAAACAATGAGCAGTTCTTC
TRBJ1-5	-	TRBV28	TRBD1	CASSFKGARNQPQHF	TGTGCCAGCAGTTTCAAGGGGGCTAGGAATCAGCCCCAGCATTTT
TRBJ2-3	-	TRBV6-5	TRBD1	CASSRRTGGTDTQYF	TGTGCCAGCAGTCGTCGGACAGGGGGCACAGATACGCAGTATTTT
TRBJ2-2	-	TRBV19	TRBD2	CASSKMAGGPGTGELFF	TGTGCCAGTAGCAAGATGGCGGGAGGGCCGGGGACCGGGGAGCTGTTTTTT
TRBJ1-5	few	TRBV2	-	CASSGTPGYDNQPQHF	TGTGCCAGCAGTGGGACCCCGGGGTACGACAATCAGCCCCAGCATTTT
TRBJ2-5	once	TRBV2	-	CASSLQGKETQYF	TGTGCCAGCAGTCTCCAGGGGAAAGAGACCCAGTACTTC
TRBJ1-1	-	TRBV6-5	-	CASSARGSGAEAFF	TGTGCCAGCAGTGCCAGGGGAAGCGGCGCTGAAGCTTTCTTT
TRBJ1-1	-	TRBV6-5	-	CASSEGGVNTEAFF	TGTGCCAGCAGTGAGGGGGGGGTGAACACTGAAGCTTTCTTT
TRBJ2-2	-	TRBV5-4	TRBD2	CASRQLAGASDTGELFF	TGTGCCAGCAGACAACTAGCGGGAGCGTCGGACACCGGGGAGCTGTTTTTT
TRBJ1-2	-	TRBV9	-	CASSALPGGAFDGYTF	TGTGCCAGCAGCGCGCTACCGGGGGGGGCGTTCGATGGCTACACCTTC
TRBJ2-7	-	TRBV2	TRBD1	CASNGQGSYEQYF	TGTGCCAGCAACGGACAGGGGTCCTACGAGCAGTACTTC
TRBJ1-2	-	TRBV5-1	-	CASSPLQGNGYTF	TGCGCCAGCAGCCCCCTACAGGGTAATGGCTACACCTTC
TRBJ2-7	-	TRBV15	-	CATSRRNRDTEYEQYF	TGTGCCACCAGCAGAAGGAACCGGGACACCGAGTACGAGCAGTACTTC
TRBJ2-2	-	TRBV5-1	TRBD1	CASRWTGSGELFF	TGCGCCAGCAGATGGACAGGGTCCGGGGAGCTGTTTTTT
TRBJ1-1	few	TRBV28	-	CASRWTDLNTEAFF	TGTGCCAGCAGGTGGACAGACTTGAACACTGAAGCTTTCTTT
TRBJ2-1	-	TRBV29-1	TRBD1	CSVAGQEDNEQFF	TGCAGCGTTGCCGGACAGGAGGACAATGAGCAGTTCTTC
TRBJ2-7	-	TRBV7-2	-	CASSLGRSYEQYF	TGTGCCAGCAGTTTAGGACGGAGCTACGAGCAGTACTTC
TRBJ2-7	-	TRBV4-3	-	CASSRLRGFSSYEQYF	TGCGCCAGCAGCCGCCTGCGGGGCTTTAGCTCCTACGAGCAGTACTTC
TRBJ2-3	-	TRBV27	-	CASNQGTTGADTQYF	TGTGCCAGCAACCAGGGGACAACCGGGGCAGATACGCAGTATTTT
TRBJ2-3	-	TRBV9	TRBD2	CASSSPPATSGSSTDTQYF	TGTGCCAGCAGCTCCCCACCCGCTACTAGCGGGAGCAGCACAGATACGCAGTATTTT
TRBJ1-1	-	TRBV10-3	TRBD1	CAIGGQGLKATEAFF	TGTGCCATCGGGGGACAGGGGCTGAAGGCCACTGAAGCTTTCTTT
TRBJ1-2	-	TRBV18	-	CASSPRTETGRYGYTF	TGTGCCAGCTCACCACGCACGGAGACAGGCCGCTATGGCTACACCTTC
TRBJ2-7	-	TRBV4-3	TRBD2	CASSQLSGTSSYEQYF	TGCGCCAGCAGCCAACTTTCCGGGACTAGCTCCTACGAGCAGTACTTC
TRBJ2-7	-	TRBV11-2	-	CASSLGVGGYEQYF	TGTGCCAGCAGCTTAGGGGTTGGGGGGTACGAGCAGTACTTC
TRBJ2-1	-	TRBV7-9	-	CASSLRAGKQFF	TGTGCCAGCAGCTTAAGGGCGGGAAAGCAGTTCTTC
TRBJ2-3	few	TRBV7-3	-	CASSLTRTETQYF	TGTGCCAGCAGCTTAACCCGGACTGAAACGCAGTATTTT
TRBJ2-7	-	TRBV2	TRBD2	CASSPTSGTSYEQYF	TGTGCCAGCAGTCCAACTAGCGGGACCTCCTACGAGCAGTACTTC
TRBJ1-2	few	TRBV7-2	-	CASSTTTIYGYTF	TGTGCCAGCAGTACAACCACCATCTATGGCTACACCTTC
TRBJ2-1	-	TRBV6-5	TRBD2	CASSFSASGYNEQFF	TGTGCCAGCAGTTTTTCGGCTAGCGGCTACAATGAGCAGTTCTTC
TRBJ1-2	-	TRBV28	-	CASSFFTDGTGGYGYTF	TGTGCCAGCAGTTTTTTCACGGACGGGACGGGGGGCTATGGCTACACCTTC
TRBJ1-5	-	TRBV7-3	-	CASSSNRELNQPQHF	TGTGCCAGCAGCTCGAACAGGGAACTCAATCAGCCCCAGCATTTT
TRBJ1-2	-	TRBV19	TRBD1	CASSILNRGDGYTF	TGTGCCAGTAGTATACTCAACAGGGGTGATGGCTACACCTTC
TRBJ2-2	-	TRBV29-1	TRBD1	CSSQGLTGELFF	TGCAGCTCACAGGGGTTGACCGGGGAGCTGTTTTTT
TRBJ1-3	-	TRBV6-1	-	CASSESSQRWRDTIYF	TGTGCCAGCAGTGAAAGCTCTCAGCGGTGGCGAGACACCATATATTTT
TRBJ1-1	-	TRBV25-1	TRBD1	CASSPLRGRGGDTEAFF	TGTGCCAGCAGCCCTTTGAGGGGGCGGGGGGGGGACACTGAAGCTTTCTTT
TRBJ2-7	-	TRBV6-5	-	CASSYSFGLGDEQYF	TGTGCCAGCAGTTACTCGTTCGGGTTAGGGGACGAGCAGTACTTC
TRBJ1-2	-	TRBV27	-	CASGFSSNYGYTF	TGTGCCAGCGGTTTTTCCTCTAACTATGGCTACACCTTC
TRBJ2-1	-	TRBV28	TRBD1	CASSFLTGGAVKAEQFF	TGTGCCAGCAGTTTTTTGACAGGGGGGGCGGTCAAAGCTGAGCAGTTCTTC
TRBJ1-2	-	TRBV6-1	TRBD1	CASSDYFSTGAAYGYTF	TGTGCCAGCAGTGATTATTTTTCGACAGGGGCTGCCTATGGCTACACCTTC
TRBJ2-6	-	TRBV18	-	CASSLMKAGANVLTF	TGTGCCAGCTCGCTGATGAAAGCGGGGGCCAACGTCCTGACTTTC
TRBJ2-7	few	TRBV28	-	CASSLRQIPYEQYF	TGTGCCAGCAGTTTAAGACAGATTCCCTACGAGCAGTACTTC
TRBJ2-3	few	TRBV25-1	-	CASQRGDTQYF	TGTGCCAGTCAGAGAGGAGATACGCAGTATTTT
TRBJ1-5	-	TRBV19	TRBD1	CASSITGGWNQPQHF	TGTGCCAGTAGTATAACAGGGGGCTGGAATCAGCCCCAGCATTTT
TRBJ2-7	-	TRBV6-6	TRBD1	CASSYGDRGVYEQYF	TGTGCCAGCAGTTACGGGGACAGGGGTGTGTACGAGCAGTACTTC
TRBJ2-3	-	TRBV27	-	CASSELSEDTQYF	TGTGCCAGCTCGGAGCTATCGGAGGATACGCAGTATTTT
TRBJ2-7	-	TRBV2	-	CASSEGLVLTYEQYF	TGTGCCAGCAGTGAAGGCTTGGTCCTAACCTACGAGCAGTACTTC
TRBJ2-2	-	TRBV4-3	TRBD1	CASSQISGGPGELFF	TGCGCCAGCAGCCAAATCTCAGGGGGTCCCGGGGAGCTGTTTTTT
TRBJ1-5	-	TRBV7-2	TRBD1	CASSLEGRGLLNQPQHF	TGTGCCAGCAGCTTAGAGGGCAGGGGGCTACTCAATCAGCCCCAGCATTTT
TRBJ1-4	-	TRBV19	TRBD1	CASSSQGAGGEKLFF	TGTGCCAGTAGTTCACAGGGGGCAGGCGGTGAAAAACTGTTTTTT
TRBJ1-4	few	TRBV4-2	-	CASRRDQGQATNEKLFF	TGTGCCAGCAGACGCGACCAGGGACAAGCAACTAATGAAAAACTGTTTTTT
TRBJ2-1	-	TRBV7-9	TRBD2	CASSYLAGGPYEQFF	TGTGCCAGCAGCTACCTAGCGGGGGGGCCGTATGAGCAGTTCTTC
TRBJ1-4	-	TRBV7-6	TRBD1	CASSPSGTGVEKLFF	TGTGCCAGCAGCCCCTCCGGGACAGGGGTTGAAAAACTGTTTTTT